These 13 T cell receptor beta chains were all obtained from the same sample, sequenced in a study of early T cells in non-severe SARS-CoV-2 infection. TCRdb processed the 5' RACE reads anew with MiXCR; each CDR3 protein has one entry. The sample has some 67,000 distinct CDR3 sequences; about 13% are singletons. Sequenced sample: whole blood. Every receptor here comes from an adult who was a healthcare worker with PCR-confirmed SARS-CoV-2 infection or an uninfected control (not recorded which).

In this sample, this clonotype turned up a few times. The CDR3: CAISEFGAEQYF. The CDR3 DNA reads as TGTGCCATCAGTGAATTCGGAGCCGAGCAGTACTTC. The chain uses TRBV10-3 and TRBJ2-7; D unclear. Germline V CDR1 and CDR2: ENHRY, SYGVKD. V lost 3 bases and J 6 bases, leaving 9 bases between the germline ends. The CDR3 is 12 amino acids.

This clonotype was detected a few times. The CDR3 DNA reads as TGTGCCAGCGCCGTGAGCCCCGGAGCGACAGATACGCAGTATTTT. Its protein product is CASAVSPGATDTQYF. V gene TRBV6-4 combines with J gene TRBJ2-3; D gene unclear. V was clipped by 8 bases and J by 3 bases, with 18 bases between them. The germline gives CDR1 MRHNA, CDR2 SNTAGT. The CDR3 covers 15 residues.

The CDR3 here is CASSILGQVEETQYF. The CDR3 DNA reads TGTGCCAGCAGCATCCTAGGACAGGTGGAAGAGACCCAGTACTTC. The chain carries TRBV3-1 and TRBJ2-5; the match to TRBD1 covers 7 bases. The V gene end was trimmed by 5 bases and the J gene end by 3 bases; junction bases not matched to a gene: 9. Germline V gene data show CDR1 as LGHDT and CDR2 as YNNKEL (reference sequence). The CDR3 is made up of 15 amino acids.

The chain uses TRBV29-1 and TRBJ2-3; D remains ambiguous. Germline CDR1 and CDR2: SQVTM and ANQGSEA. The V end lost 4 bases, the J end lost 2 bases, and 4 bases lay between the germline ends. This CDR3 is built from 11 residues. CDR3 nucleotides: TGCAGCGTTGTTTCCACAGATACGCAGTATTTT. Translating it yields CSVVSTDTQYF.

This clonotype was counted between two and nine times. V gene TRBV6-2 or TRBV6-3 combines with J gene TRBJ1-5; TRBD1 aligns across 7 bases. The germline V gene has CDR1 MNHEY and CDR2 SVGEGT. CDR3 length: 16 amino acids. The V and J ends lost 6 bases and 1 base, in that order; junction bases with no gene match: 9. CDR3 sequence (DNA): TGTGCCAGCAGGCAGAGCCGGGGACAGAGCAATCAGCCCCAGCATTTT. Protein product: CASRQSRGQSNQPQHF.

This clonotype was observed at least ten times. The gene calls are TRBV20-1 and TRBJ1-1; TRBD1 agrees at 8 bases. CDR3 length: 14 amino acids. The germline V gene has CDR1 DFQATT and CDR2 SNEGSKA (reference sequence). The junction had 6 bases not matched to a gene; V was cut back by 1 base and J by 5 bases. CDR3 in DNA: TGCAGTGCTAGAGTTCCGACAGGGGTTACTGAAGCTTTCTTT. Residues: CSARVPTGVTEAFF.

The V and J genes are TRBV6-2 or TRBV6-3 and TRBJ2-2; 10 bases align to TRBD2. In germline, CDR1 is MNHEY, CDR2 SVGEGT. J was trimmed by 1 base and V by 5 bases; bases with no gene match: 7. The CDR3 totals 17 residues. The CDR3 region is CASSPVRTSGNTGELFF. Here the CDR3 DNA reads TGTGCCAGCAGTCCAGTTCGGACTAGCGGGAACACCGGGGAGCTGTTTTTT.

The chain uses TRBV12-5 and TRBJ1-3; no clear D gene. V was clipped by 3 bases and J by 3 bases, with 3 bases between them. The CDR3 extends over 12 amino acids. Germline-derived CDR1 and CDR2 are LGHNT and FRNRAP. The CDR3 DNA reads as TGTGCTAGTGGTTTATTTGGAAACACCATATATTTT. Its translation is CASGLFGNTIYF.

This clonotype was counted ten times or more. Written as DNA, the CDR3 is TGTGCCAGCAGTTGGGACCAAAAAGGTTTACCCCTCCACTTT. Translating it yields CASSWDQKGLPLHF. V is TRBV28 and J is TRBJ1-6, with D maybe TRBD1 (5 bases). The CDR3 length is 14 residues. Germline CDR1 and CDR2: MDHEN and SYDVKM. Trimming took 4 bases from V and 12 from J, leaving 16 bases between them.

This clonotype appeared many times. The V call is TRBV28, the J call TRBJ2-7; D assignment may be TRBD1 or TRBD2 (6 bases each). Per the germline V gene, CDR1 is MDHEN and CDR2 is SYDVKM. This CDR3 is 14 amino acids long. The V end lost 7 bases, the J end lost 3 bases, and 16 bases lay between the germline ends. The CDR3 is CASTLGGRGYEQYF. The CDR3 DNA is TGTGCCAGCACCCTGGGGGGCAGGGGCTACGAGCAGTACTTC.

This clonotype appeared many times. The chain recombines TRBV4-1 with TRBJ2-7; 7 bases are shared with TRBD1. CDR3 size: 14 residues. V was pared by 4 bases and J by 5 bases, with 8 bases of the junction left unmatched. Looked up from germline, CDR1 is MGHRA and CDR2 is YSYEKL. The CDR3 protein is CASSLTGEPHEQYF. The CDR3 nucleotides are TGCGCCAGCAGCCTTACAGGGGAGCCCCACGAGCAGTACTTC.

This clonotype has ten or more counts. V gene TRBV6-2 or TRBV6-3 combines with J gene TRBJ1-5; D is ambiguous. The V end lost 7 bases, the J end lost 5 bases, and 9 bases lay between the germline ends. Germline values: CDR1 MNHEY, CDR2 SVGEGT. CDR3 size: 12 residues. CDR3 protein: CASTNLYQPQHF. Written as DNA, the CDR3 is TGTGCCAGCACCAACCTTTATCAGCCCCAGCATTTT.

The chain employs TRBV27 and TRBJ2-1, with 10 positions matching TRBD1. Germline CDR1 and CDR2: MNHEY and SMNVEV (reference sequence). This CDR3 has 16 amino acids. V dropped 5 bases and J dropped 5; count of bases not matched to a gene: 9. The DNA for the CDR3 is TGTGCCAGCAGTCCGGGACAGGGGAATTTTAACAATGAGCAGTTCTTC. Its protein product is CASSPGQGNFNNEQFF.